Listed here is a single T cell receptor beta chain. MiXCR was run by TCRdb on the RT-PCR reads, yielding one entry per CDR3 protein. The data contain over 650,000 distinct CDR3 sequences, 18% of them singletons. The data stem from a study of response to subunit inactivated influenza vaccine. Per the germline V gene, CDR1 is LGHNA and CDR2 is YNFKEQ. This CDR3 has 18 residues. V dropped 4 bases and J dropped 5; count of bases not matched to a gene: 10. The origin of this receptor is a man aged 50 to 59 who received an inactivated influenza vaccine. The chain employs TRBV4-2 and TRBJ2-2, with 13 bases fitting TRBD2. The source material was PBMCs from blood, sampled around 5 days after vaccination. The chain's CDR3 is CASSRGLAGAFLTGELFF. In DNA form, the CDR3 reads TGTGCCAGCAGCCGTGGACTAGCGGGGGCCTTCTTGACCGGGGAGCTGTTTTTT.